A selection of T cell receptor beta chains follows, all from one sample in a study of T cells in localized non-small cell lung cancer. The table came from immunoSEQ multiplex PCR; TCRdb's copy has only in-frame clones and leaves some out. The sample includes under 35,000 clones, roughly 86% of them seen just once. The material was peripheral blood mononuclear cells, obtained before any cancer treatment. The receptors derive from a woman aged 35-75 years with stage III lung adenocarcinoma. Both conserved end residues are part of each CDR3. The order of the fields is D gene, CDR3 length, clone size, J gene, V gene, CDR3 protein, CDR3 DNA. A D gene is named only where the DNA matches it firmly. Only part of the rows carry a size: once, few, many, or a class if the clone is expanded.

>TRBD1|15|.|TRBJ2-5|TRBV10-1
CASSESRTGEETQYF
TGCGCCAGCAGTGAGTCTCGGACAGGGGAAGAGACCCAGTACTTC
>TRBD2|17|.|TRBJ2-3|TRBV7-7
CASSLGARTSLSDTQYF
TGTGCCAGCAGCTTAGGGGCGAGGACTAGCCTCTCAGATACGCAGTATTTT
>.|17|.|TRBJ2-3|TRBV7-3
CASSLQSRGASTDTQYF
TGTGCCAGCAGCTTGCAAAGTAGGGGGGCTAGCACAGATACGCAGTATTTT
>.|15|.|TRBJ2-3|TRBV29-1
CSVEGSIRGTDTQYF
TGCAGCGTTGAGGGGAGCATCAGGGGCACAGATACGCAGTATTTT
>.|12|.|TRBJ1-2|TRBV28
CASSADSYGYTF
TGTGCCAGCAGCGCGGACTCCTATGGCTACACCTTC
>.|11|.|TRBJ2-7|TRBV28
CASSLSAGTYF
TGTGCCAGCAGTTTATCCGCAGGGACATACTTC
>TRBD2|16|.|TRBJ2-2|TRBV5-1
CASSSAAGGNTGELFF
TGCGCCAGCAGCTCGGCCGCGGGAGGCAACACCGGGGAGCTGTTTTTT
>TRBD1|14|.|TRBJ1-2|TRBV2
CASRGQGSNYGYTF
TGTGCCAGCAGGGGACAGGGTTCTAACTATGGCTACACCTTC
>.|17|.|TRBJ2-2|TRBV28
CASSPPPGRDLTGELFF
TGTGCCAGCAGTCCCCCCCCCGGGCGGGATTTAACCGGGGAGCTGTTTTTT
>TRBD2|18|.|TRBJ2-3|TRBV27
CASSLSPPGRELPDTQYF
TGTGCCAGCAGTTTATCCCCCCCGGGGCGGGAGCTCCCAGATACGCAGTATTTT
>.|14|once|TRBJ2-7|TRBV10-2
CASSEFGGPYEQYF
TGCGCCAGCAGTGAGTTCGGCGGTCCCTACGAGCAGTACTTC
>.|18|.|TRBJ1-1|TRBV5-1
CASSGSNLGGLWDTEAFF
TGCGCCAGCAGCGGGAGCAATTTGGGGGGCCTATGGGACACTGAAGCTTTCTTT
>.|13|.|TRBJ1-1|TRBV30
CACSVRMNTEAFF
TGTGCCTGCTCAGTTAGAATGAACACTGAAGCTTTCTTT
>TRBD2|16|.|TRBJ2-7|TRBV5-6
CASSLGWTSGIHEQYF
TGTGCCAGCAGCTTGGGGTGGACTAGCGGGATTCACGAGCAGTACTTC
>TRBD2|16|.|TRBJ2-7|TRBV4-1
CASSRTLAERTYEQYF
TGCGCCAGCAGCCGGACACTAGCGGAGCGAACCTACGAGCAGTACTTC
>TRBD1|15|.|TRBJ2-7|TRBV6-5
CASSYSGTGLYEQYF
TGTGCCAGCAGTTACTCCGGGACAGGGCTCTACGAGCAGTACTTC
>.|13|.|TRBJ1-2|TRBV6-1
CASSAEPLSSYTF
TGTGCCAGCAGTGCAGAACCCCTTTCCAGCTACACCTTC
>.|15|.|TRBJ1-5|TRBV10-3
CAISGGREGNQPQHF
TGTGCCATCAGTGGGGGGAGGGAAGGCAATCAGCCCCAGCATTTT
>TRBD1|15|.|TRBJ2-7|TRBV7-2
CASSLGQGVEYEQYF
TGTGCCAGCAGCTTAGGACAGGGTGTTGAGTACGAGCAGTACTTC
>.|15|.|TRBJ1-1|TRBV27
CASSPRAYSNTEAFF
TGTGCCAGCAGTCCTCGGGCCTACTCGAACACTGAAGCTTTCTTT
>.|15|.|TRBJ2-1|TRBV4-2
CASSQERRGGNEQFF
TGTGCCAGCAGCCAAGAGCGGCGTGGTGGCAATGAGCAGTTCTTC
>.|13|once|TRBJ2-5|TRBV18
CASSQNREETQYF
TGTGCCAGCTCACAAAACAGGGAGGAGACCCAGTACTTC
>.|13|few|TRBJ2-3|TRBV6-6
CASSYSASDTQYF
TGTGCCAGCAGTTACTCGGCCTCAGATACGCAGTATTTT
>TRBD1|14|.|TRBJ1-1|TRBV6-5
CASETGQGGTEAFF
TGTGCCAGTGAGACGGGACAGGGGGGGACTGAAGCTTTCTTT
>.|13|once|TRBJ2-7|TRBV27
CASRVTGSYEQYF
TGTGCCAGCAGAGTCACAGGGTCCTACGAGCAGTACTTC
>.|11|.|TRBJ2-1|TRBV2
CASRGYNEQFF
TGTGCCAGCAGGGGATACAATGAGCAGTTCTTC